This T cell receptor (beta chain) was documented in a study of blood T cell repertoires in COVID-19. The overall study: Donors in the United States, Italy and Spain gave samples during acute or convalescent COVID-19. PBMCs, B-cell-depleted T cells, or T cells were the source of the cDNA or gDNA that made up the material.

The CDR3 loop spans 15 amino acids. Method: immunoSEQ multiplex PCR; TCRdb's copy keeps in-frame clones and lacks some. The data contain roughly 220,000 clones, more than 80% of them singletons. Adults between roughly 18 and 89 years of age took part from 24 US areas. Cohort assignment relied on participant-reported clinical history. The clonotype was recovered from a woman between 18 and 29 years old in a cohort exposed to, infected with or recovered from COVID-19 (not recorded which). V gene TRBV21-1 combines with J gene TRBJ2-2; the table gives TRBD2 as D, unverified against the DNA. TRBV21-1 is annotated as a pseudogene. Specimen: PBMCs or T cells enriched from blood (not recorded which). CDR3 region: CASSPRREYTGELFF. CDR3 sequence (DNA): TGTGCCAGCAGCCCCCGGCGGGAGTACACCGGGGAGCTGTTTTTT.